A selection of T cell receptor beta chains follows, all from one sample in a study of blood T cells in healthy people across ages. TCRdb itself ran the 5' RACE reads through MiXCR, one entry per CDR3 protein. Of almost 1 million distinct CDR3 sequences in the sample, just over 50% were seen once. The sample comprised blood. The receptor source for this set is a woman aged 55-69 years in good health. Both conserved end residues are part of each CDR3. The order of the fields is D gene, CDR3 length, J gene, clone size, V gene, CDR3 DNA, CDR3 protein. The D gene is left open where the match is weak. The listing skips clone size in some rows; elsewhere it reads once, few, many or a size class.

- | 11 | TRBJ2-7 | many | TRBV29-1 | TGCAGCGTTGGTGAGGGTGGCGAGCAGTACTTC | CSVGEGGEQYF
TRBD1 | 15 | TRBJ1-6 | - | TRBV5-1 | TGCGCCAGCAGCGGTTCGACAGGGATGAATTCACCCCTCCACTTT | CASSGSTGMNSPLHF
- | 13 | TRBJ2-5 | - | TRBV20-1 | TGCAGTGCTACCCCGATAGACCAAGAGACCCAGTACTTC | CSATPIDQETQYF
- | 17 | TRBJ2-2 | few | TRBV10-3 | TGTGCCATCTCCATGGCGGGCTGGGGAGTAAACACCGGGGAGCTGTTTTTT | CAISMAGWGVNTGELFF
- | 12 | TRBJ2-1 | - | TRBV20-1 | TGCAGTGCTAGCGCCCTAGTAGATGAGCAGTTCTTC | CSASALVDEQFF
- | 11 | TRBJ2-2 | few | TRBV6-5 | TGTGCCAGCGCTCGTGCCGGGGAGCTGTTTTTT | CASARAGELFF
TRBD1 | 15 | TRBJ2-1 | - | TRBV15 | TGTGCCACCAGCACTTGGACAGGCCCTTACAATGAGCAGTTCTTC | CATSTWTGPYNEQFF
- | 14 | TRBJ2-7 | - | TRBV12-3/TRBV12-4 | TGTGCCAGCAGTTCGGGCGGCAAAAGCTGCGAGCAGTACTTC | CASSSGGKSCEQYF
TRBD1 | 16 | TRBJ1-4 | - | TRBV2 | TGTGCCAGCAGCATCGACAGGGGTTCGGTTAATGAAAAACTGTTTTTT | CASSIDRGSVNEKLFF
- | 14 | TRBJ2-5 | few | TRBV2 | TGTGCCAGCAGTTTCCACCGTTCCCAAGAGACCCAGTACTTC | CASSFHRSQETQYF
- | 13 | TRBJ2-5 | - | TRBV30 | TGTGCCTGGAGTCAGGATCCTCAAGAGACCCAGTACTTC | CAWSQDPQETQYF
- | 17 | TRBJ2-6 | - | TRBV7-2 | TGTGCCAGCAGCCCCTGGTCGACGATATCTGGGGCCAACGTCCTGACTTTC | CASSPWSTISGANVLTF
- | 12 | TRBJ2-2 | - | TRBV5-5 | TGTGCCAGCAGGGGGTTCGGCGGGGAGCTGTTTTTT | CASRGFGGELFF
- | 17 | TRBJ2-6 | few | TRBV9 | TGTGCCAGCAGCGACACAGGGAGGAGCTCTGGGGCCAACGTCCTGACTTTC | CASSDTGRSSGANVLTF
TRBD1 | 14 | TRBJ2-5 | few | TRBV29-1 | TGCAGCGCCCTACAGGGGCTCGCCCAAGTGACCCAGTACTTC | CSALQGLAQVTQYF
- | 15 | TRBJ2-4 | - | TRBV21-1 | TGTGCCAGCAGCAAAGTAAGGACAGGGGAAAACATTCAGTACTTC | CASSKVRTGENIQYF
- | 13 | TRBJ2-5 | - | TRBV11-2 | TGTGCCAGCAGCGACGCGGAGAGAGAGACCCAGTACTTC | CASSDAERETQYF
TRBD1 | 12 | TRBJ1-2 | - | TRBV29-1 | TGCAGCGGCACGGGACAGGGGAGTGGCTACACCTTC | CSGTGQGSGYTF
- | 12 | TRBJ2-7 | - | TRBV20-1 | TGCAGTGTTACCATTCGTTCCTACGAGCAGTACTTC | CSVTIRSYEQYF
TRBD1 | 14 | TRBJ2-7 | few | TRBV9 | TGTGCCAGCAGCAAGCACAGGGGGTTCCACGAGCAGTACTTC | CASSKHRGFHEQYF
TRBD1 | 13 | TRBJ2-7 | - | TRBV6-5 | TGTGCCAGCAGTCGGACAGGGCTCAACGAGCAGTACTTC | CASSRTGLNEQYF
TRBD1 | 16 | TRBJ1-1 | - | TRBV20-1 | TGCAGTGCTAGAGAAAGACAGGGTCTCTGGAACACTGAAGCTTTCTTT | CSARERQGLWNTEAFF
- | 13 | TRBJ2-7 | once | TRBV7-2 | TGTGCCAGCACCTCGGGACTTTCCTACGAGCAGTACTTC | CASTSGLSYEQYF
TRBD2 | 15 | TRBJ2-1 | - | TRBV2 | TGTGCCAGCAGTGGATCTAGCGGAGGGTACAATGAGCAGTTCTTC | CASSGSSGGYNEQFF